The 11 T cell receptor beta chains reported below all come from one sample, sequenced in a study of T cells in Graves' hyperthyroidism and ophthalmopathy. The CDR3 regions of TCR beta were amplified from RNA transcripts. Carried out on the TCR CDR3, a first-round RT-PCR used the HTBI primer set. TCRdb called the multiplex PCR reads again in MiXCR, with one record for every CDR3 protein. The sample yields under 400,000 distinct CDR3 sequences, roughly a fifth seen once. The sequenced sample was blood. These receptor sequences come from a woman in her fifties or sixties with Graves' hyperthyroidism.

This rearrangement joins TRBV2 to TRBJ2-5; D is ambiguous. Germline assignment: CDR1 SNHLY and CDR2 FYNNEI. V lost 7 bases and J lost 1, with 7 bases in between. This CDR3 is built from 12 residues. Here the CDR3 reads CASTQTQETQYF. In nucleotides, the CDR3 is TGTGCCAGCACACAGACCCAAGAGACCCAGTACTTC. Supplemented by reference TRBV2 and TRBJ2-5, the full variable domain reads EPEVTQTPSHQVTQMGQEVILRCVPISNHLYFYWYRQILGQKVEFLVSFYNNEISEKSEIFDDQFSVERPDGSNFTLKIRSTKLEDSAMYFCASTQTQETQYFGPGTRLLVL.

The chain has TRBV2 and TRBJ2-2; 10 positions agree with TRBD1. Unmatched junction bases numbered 7, after V lost 10 bases and J lost 2 bases. This CDR3 contains 15 residues. The germline V gene encodes CDR1 SNHLY and CDR2 FYNNEI. The CDR3 DNA reads as TGTGCCACGGGGGGGACAGGGGAAAACACCGGGGAGCTGTTTTTT. Translation gives CATGGTGENTGELFF.

Many counts were recorded for this clonotype. Here the CDR3 DNA reads TGTGCCAGCTCACCCGCACGCCCCTTACTAGACACAGATACGCAGTATTTT. Translated, it gives CASSPARPLLDTDTQYF. The rearrangement uses TRBV18 and TRBJ2-3; D is perhaps TRBD2 (5 bases). The V and J ends lost 3 bases and 2 bases respectively, with 18 bases between them. CDR1 and CDR2 (germline): KGHSH, LQKENI. CDR3 length: 17 amino acids.

Many counts were recorded for this clonotype. The V gene is TRBV7-9, the J gene TRBJ2-7; D is unresolved. The CDR3 spans 12 residues. Deletions cut 1 base from V and 7 bases from J, with 8 bases between. The germline CDR1 and CDR2 sequences are SEHNR and FQNEAQ (reference sequence). Here the CDR3 reads CASSLVLGEQYF. The CDR3 DNA reads TGTGCCAGCAGCTTAGTCTTGGGGGAGCAGTACTTC.

This clonotype was detected a few times. The chain combines TRBV7-2 with TRBJ2-7; D uncertain. CDR1 is SGHTA and CDR2 is FQGNSA in the germline V gene. Trimming stripped 3 bases from V and 6 bases from J, with 12 bases between. The CDR3 is made up of 13 amino acids. The CDR3 DNA is TGTGCCAGCAGCTTTTCAAGTACTGTCGAGCAGTACTTC. This encodes CASSFSSTVEQYF.

J is TRBJ2-7 and V is TRBV28; TRBD1 is a possible D gene (5 bases). This CDR3 region has 14 residues. Trimming removed 6 bases at V and 7 bases at J, with 19 bases between. Germline V gene data show CDR1 as MDHEN and CDR2 as SYDVKM. Here the CDR3 DNA reads TGTGCCAGCAGACCTACAGGTACCTCGGGTGAGCAGTACTTC. Translating gives CASRPTGTSGEQYF. Together with reference TRBV28 and TRBJ2-7, the CDR3 gives the full variable domain: DVKVTQSSRYLVKRTGEKVFLECVQDMDHENMFWYRQDPGLGLRLIYFSYDVKMKEKGDIPEGYSVSREKKERFSLILESASTNQTSMYLCASRPTGTSGEQYFGPGTRLTVT.

There are many counts of this clonotype. The rearrangement links TRBV7-9 to TRBJ2-5; D call uncertain. The CDR3 has 16 residues. Trimming shortened V by 5 bases and J by 4 bases, and 20 bases separated the two germline ends. Germline V gene data show CDR1 as SEHNR and CDR2 as FQNEAQ (reference sequence). The CDR3 loop is CASSPPAVGVRETQYF. The CDR3 nucleotides are TGTGCCAGCAGCCCGCCAGCTGTCGGCGTTCGAGAGACCCAGTACTTC.

This clonotype occurred many times. The chain carries TRBV3-1 and TRBJ2-7; 8 positions agree with TRBD1. The junction had 7 bases not matched to a gene; V was cut back by 3 bases and J by 3 bases. Per the germline V gene, CDR1 is LGHDT and CDR2 is YNNKEL (reference sequence). The CDR3 contains 15 residues. The CDR3 nucleotides read TGTGCCAGCAGCCAGGGTTCGACAGGGGTCTACGAGCAGTACTTC. Amino acid sequence: CASSQGSTGVYEQYF.

In this sample, this clonotype turned up a few times. The gene calls are TRBV10-2 and TRBJ1-5; D gene unclear. V lost 8 bases and J lost 0, with 5 bases in between. This CDR3 spans 12 amino acids. Germline V CDR1 and CDR2: WSHSY, SAAADI. The CDR3 region is CASSNSNQPQHF. CDR3 nucleotide sequence: TGCGCCAGCTCTAATAGCAATCAGCCCCAGCATTTT.

This clonotype was found a few times. The J gene is TRBJ2-2, the V gene TRBV5-6, with TRBD2 as a possible D gene (6 bases). This CDR3 contains 16 residues. The V gene lost 1 base and the J gene lost 1 base, with 11 bases spanning the gap. CDR1 and CDR2 (germline): SGHDT, YYEEEE. CDR3: CASSLRDSGNTGELFF. The CDR3 DNA reads TGTGCCAGCAGCTTGCGGGACTCGGGGAACACCGGGGAGCTGTTTTTT.

This clonotype was counted a few times. V is TRBV19 and J is TRBJ2-1, with D possibly matching TRBD2 (6 bases). Germline V lookup: CDR1 LNHDA, CDR2 SQIVND (reference sequence). The CDR3 is 13 amino acids. V dropped 7 bases and J dropped 6 bases, with 13 bases sitting between them. CDR3 sequence (DNA): TGTGCCAGTAATACGGGACTTCGCAATGAGCAGTTCTTC. It specifies CASNTGLRNEQFF.